The rows below give T cell receptor beta chains drawn from one sample of a study of shared clonotypes between healthy human individuals. Sequencing was performed with immunoSEQ multiplex PCR; in TCRdb, only in-frame clones are kept and a portion is missing. The table lists some 2,400,000 clones, 95% of them singletons. Sequencing was carried out using naive CD4+ T cells sorted from blood. The source is a man between 18 and 35 years old in good health. CDR3s include the opening cysteine and the closing phenylalanine or tryptophan. Clone size is not always given. Where it is, it says once, few, many or a class for expanded clones.

J: TRBJ2-3
size: once
V: TRBV6-1
CDR3: CASSGRGRPSTDTQYF

J: TRBJ2-7
size: NA
V: TRBV6-5
CDR3: CASSAEIGAYEQYF

J: TRBJ2-2
size: NA
V: TRBV6-1
CDR3: CASSVTSANTGELFF

J: TRBJ2-5
size: NA
V: TRBV29-1
CDR3: CSVIGQTQETQYF

J: TRBJ1-5
size: few
V: TRBV7-8
CDR3: CASSLELRGQPQHF

J: TRBJ1-1
size: NA
V: TRBV30
CDR3: CAVVGLRNTEAFF

J: TRBJ1-4
size: NA
V: TRBV6-5
CDR3: CASSRGRNSNEKLFF

J: TRBJ1-5
size: NA
V: TRBV28
CDR3: CASRGALGQPQHF

J: TRBJ2-7
size: NA
V: TRBV2
CDR3: CASSEGTSPNEQYF

J: TRBJ1-1
size: NA
V: TRBV7-9
CDR3: CASSRRTDTEAFF

J: TRBJ2-2
size: once
V: TRBV5-4
CDR3: CASRGGTSGPNTGELFF

J: TRBJ1-2
size: NA
V: TRBV6-1
CDR3: CASSETGLGDGYTF

J: TRBJ1-2
size: NA
V: TRBV7-3
CDR3: CASSPDRNYGYTF

J: TRBJ1-2
size: NA
V: TRBV18
CDR3: CASSPPTQNYGYTF

J: TRBJ2-2
size: NA
V: TRBV5-4
CDR3: CASRTSGNTGELFF

J: TRBJ1-6
size: NA
V: TRBV5-1
CDR3: CASSLEPGVGNSPLHF

J: TRBJ1-1
size: once
V: TRBV5-1
CDR3: CASSLVGQGANTEAFF

J: TRBJ2-3
size: once
V: TRBV4-3
CDR3: CASSKQQGAGTDTQYF

J: TRBJ1-2
size: once
V: TRBV28
CDR3: CASTLSGGDYGYTF

J: TRBJ1-6
size: once
V: TRBV6-1
CDR3: CASSNRDSYNSPLHF

J: TRBJ1-2
size: NA
V: TRBV28
CDR3: CASRSPGQGTLHTF

J: TRBJ2-2
size: once
V: TRBV5-1
CDR3: CASSLGDGDTGELFF

J: TRBJ2-1
size: NA
V: TRBV7-8
CDR3: CASSFSRNEQFF